Below are 13 T cell receptor beta chains sequenced from a single sample in a study of CD8 T cells in ankylosing spondylitis. TCRdb called the 5' RACE reads again in MiXCR, with one record for every CDR3 protein. This sample has some 200,000 distinct CDR3 sequences, with about 13% found just once. Sequenced sample: blood, either unsorted or a sorted T cell fraction (not recorded which). All receptors derive from a male donor with ankylosing spondylitis or in good health (not recorded which).

In its sample, this clonotype was seen a few times. The chain carries TRBV4-1 and TRBJ1-5, with D hard to call. The V end was cut by 0 bases, the J end by 5 bases, with 8 bases between. The CDR3 sequence is 14 residues long. Germline CDR1 MGHRA, CDR2 YSYEKL. The chain's CDR3 is CASSQEASDQPQHF. The DNA of the CDR3 is TGCGCCAGCAGCCAAGAGGCGTCTGATCAGCCCCAGCATTTT.

V is TRBV14 and J is TRBJ2-5, with unresolved D. V gave up 8 bases and J gave up 2 bases, with 6 bases separating them. The CDR3 totals 11 residues. Germline V gene sequence: CDR1 SGHDN, CDR2 FVKESK. The CDR3 coding sequence is TGTGCCAGCGCAGAGCAAGAGACCCAGTACTTC. It codes for CASAEQETQYF.

The chain recombines TRBV29-1 with TRBJ2-1, with no clear D. The V gene lost 7 bases and the J gene lost 3 bases, with 13 bases spanning the gap. From germline, CDR1 is SQVTM and CDR2 ANQGSEA. The CDR3 has 13 residues. CDR3 sequence (DNA): TGCAGCGCCCCTATAGGCAGCTACAATGAGCAGTTCTTC. Protein product: CSAPIGSYNEQFF.

This clonotype was counted a single time. Since no conserved phenylalanine or tryptophan closes the CDR3, a read error is the likely cause. The chain joins TRBV7-9 to TRBJ2-3, with TRBD2 identical over 12 bases. Germline V gives CDR1 SEHNR, CDR2 FQNEAQ (reference sequence). V trimming: 9 bases; J trimming: 5 bases; junction bases outside the gene matches: 15. The CDR3 sequence is 17 residues long. CDR3 residues: CASSHRLAGASGDTQYL. CDR3 DNA: TGTGCCAGTAGCCACCGACTAGCGGGAGCATCCGGAGATACGCAGTATTTG.

This clonotype has only a few counts. The CDR3 DNA sequence: TGTGCCAGCAGCTTCGGACTAGCGGGCGCCGGGGAGCTGTTTTTT. It translates to CASSFGLAGAGELFF. The chain links TRBV7-8 to TRBJ2-2, with TRBD2 matching over 11 bases. V shed 3 bases and J 6 bases; nucleotides not matched to a gene: 3. CDR3 length equals 15 residues. Germline CDR1 is SGHVS and CDR2 is FQNEAQ.

The chain combines TRBV6-1 with TRBJ2-2; 13 bases are a match to TRBD2. From germline, CDR1 is MNHNS and CDR2 SASEGT. The CDR3 covers 17 residues. Trimming at V came to 6 bases and at J to 5 bases, leaving 9 bases not matched to a gene. Here the CDR3 DNA reads TGTGCCAGCAGCCGACTAGCGGGAGGACCGGGGACCGGGGAGCTGTTTTTT. Amino acid sequence: CASSRLAGGPGTGELFF.

This clonotype was detected only a few times. Here the CDR3 DNA reads TGTGCCAGCCGGACTAGCGGGGGGACCCAGTACTTC. Translation: CASRTSGGTQYF. This chain links TRBV6-5 with TRBJ2-5, with 13 bases fitting TRBD2. Unmatched junction bases numbered 1, after V lost 8 bases and J lost 7 bases. Germline V gene data show CDR1 as MNHEY and CDR2 as SVGAGI. There are 12 residues in the CDR3.

The rearrangement uses TRBV7-9 and TRBJ2-1, with 9 bases fitting TRBD2. V gave up 4 bases and J gave up 6 bases; unmatched junction bases: 7. In germline, CDR1 is SEHNR, CDR2 FQNEAQ (reference sequence). The CDR3 consists of 15 residues. This CDR3 reads CASSYTGTSLNEQFF. In nucleotides, the CDR3 is TGTGCCAGCAGCTACACCGGGACTAGCCTCAATGAGCAGTTCTTC.

CDR3 sequence: CAWMEERTNEQFF. The DNA for the CDR3 is TGTGCCTGGATGGAAGAGCGGACCAATGAGCAGTTCTTC. The chain links TRBV30 to TRBJ2-1; D is possibly TRBD2 (5 bases). Trimming pared 4 bases from V and 6 bases from J, leaving 13 bases between. The CDR3 sequence is 13 residues long. From germline, CDR1 is GTSNPN and CDR2 SVGIG (reference sequence).

In DNA, the CDR3 is TGTGCCAGCAGCGTAGCCCTAACTAGCGGGAGATCGGCCGGGGAGCTGTTTTTT. Its translation: CASSVALTSGRSAGELFF. This sequence joins TRBV9 and TRBJ2-2; 11 bases are shared with TRBD2. The V and J ends lost 0 bases and 6 bases, in that order; junction bases with no gene match: 10. This CDR3 is 18 amino acids long. Germline values: CDR1 SGDLS, CDR2 YYNGEE.

This clonotype was seen more than once but under ten times. This chain connects TRBV5-1 to TRBJ2-5, with D possibly TRBD2 on 6 matching bases. The CDR3 totals 15 residues. The germline V gene has CDR1 SGHRS and CDR2 YFSETQ. V was pared by 2 bases and J by 5 bases, with 16 bases between. The CDR3 loop is CASSFRDGGMETQYF. DNA of the CDR3: TGCGCCAGCAGCTTTCGGGACGGAGGGATGGAGACCCAGTACTTC.

The gene calls are TRBV5-4 and TRBJ1-2; possible D gene TRBD1, 6 bases. The V gene lost 0 bases and the J gene lost 6 bases, with 15 bases spanning the gap. The germline V gene encodes CDR1 SGHNT and CDR2 YYREEE (reference sequence). This CDR3 has 15 residues. The CDR3 bases are TGTGCCAGCAGCTTGGGCCCGGAAGGGGGTGATGGCTACACCTTC. This encodes CASSLGPEGGDGYTF.

The rearrangement joins TRBV10-1 to TRBJ2-1, with D unclear. The CDR3 covers 15 residues. Germline CDR1 and CDR2: WNHNN and SYGVQD (reference sequence). V was cut by 3 bases and J by 6 bases, with 15 bases left in between. Written as DNA, the CDR3 is TGCGCCAGCAGTGACCCACTCGACATTTTCAATGAGCAGTTCTTC. Protein product: CASSDPLDIFNEQFF.